The subject of this entry is one TCR beta chain. Antigen specificity is unknown. Noted time point: pretreatment peripheral blood. The protocol was immunoSEQ multiplex PCR, while the TCRdb copy is restricted to in-frame clones and leaves out a portion. There are some 87,000 clones in the sample; around nine tenths occur only once, and 2% to 2.5% lies in the top ten. The germline V gene encodes CDR1 KGHSH and CDR2 LQKENI. With V trimmed by 3 bases and J by 2 bases, 9 bases remained unmatched. The CDR3 consists of 16 residues. The data are from a study of PD-L1 blockade in urothelial cancer. Study-wide context: About 90% of the 29 patients comprised males who had bladder-origin urothelial cancer.

Whole-study results and caveats: Below-median pretreatment blood TCR clonality was associated with improved progression-free and overall survival.

The chain employs TRBV18 and TRBJ1-1; 7 positions agree with TRBD1. This clonotype was obtained from a man between 60 and 75 years old with urothelial cancer. Sequences were derived from PBMCs, sampled around atezolizumab (anti-PD-L1) treatment. The CDR3 DNA reads as TGTGCCAGCTCACCCCGGGCAGGGGGGCCCAACACTGAAGCTTTCTTT. Its translation is CASSPRAGGPNTEAFF.